The 3 T cell receptor beta chains in this list originate from one sample, sequenced in a study of cytomegalovirus exposure and HLA in healthy donors. Amplification used 60 Vbeta primers and 13 Jbeta primers. Clones were read by immunoSEQ multiplex PCR, and TCRdb kept only the in-frame ones, dropping some. The top ten hold more than 10% of the sample, which has 150,000 to 180,000 clones, 80% seen once. Sequencing was performed on PBMCs. The receptors originated from a man aged 30-40 years in good health and CMV-seropositive.

The V and J genes are TRBV27 and TRBJ1-3, with TRBD1 identical over 9 bases. CDR3 length: 15 amino acids. Germline CDR1 is MNHEY and CDR2 is SMNVEV (reference sequence). The trim removed 5 bases at V and 7 bases at J, leaving 9 bases unmatched. The CDR3 DNA reads as TGTGCCAGCAGTCCAGCCGGGACAGGGCTGAACACCATATATTTT. Encoded protein: CASSPAGTGLNTIYF.

The V gene is TRBV6-1, the J gene TRBJ2-1; TRBD1 aligns across 11 bases. The length of the CDR3 is 17 residues. V trimming: 4 bases; J trimming: 6 bases; junction bases outside the gene matches: 11. In germline, CDR1 is MNHNS, CDR2 SASEGT. CDR3 region: CASSATSDRGHGNEQFF. CDR3 nucleotide sequence: TGTGCCAGCAGTGCAACTTCGGACAGGGGGCATGGCAATGAGCAGTTCTTC.

This clone was seen a handful of times. V is TRBV5-1 and J is TRBJ2-2; tentatively, D is TRBD1 (7 bases). The germline CDR1 and CDR2 sequences are SGHRS and YFSETQ. The CDR3 has 15 residues. The germline V and J ends were trimmed by 4 bases and 5 bases, with 15 bases remaining between them. The DNA of the CDR3 is TGCGCCAGCAGCCCCAGGGGGGAGAGGACCGGGGAGCTGTTTTTT. As protein: CASSPRGERTGELFF.